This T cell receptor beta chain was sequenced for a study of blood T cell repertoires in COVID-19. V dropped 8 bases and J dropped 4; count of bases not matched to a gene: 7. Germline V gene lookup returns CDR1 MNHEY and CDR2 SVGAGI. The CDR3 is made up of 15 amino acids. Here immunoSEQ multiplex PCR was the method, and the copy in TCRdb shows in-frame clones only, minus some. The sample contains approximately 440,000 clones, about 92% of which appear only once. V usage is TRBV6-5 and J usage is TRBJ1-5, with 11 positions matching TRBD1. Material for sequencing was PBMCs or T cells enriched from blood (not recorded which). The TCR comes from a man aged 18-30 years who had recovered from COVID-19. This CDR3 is CASRLGTGGNQPQHF. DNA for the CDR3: TGTGCCAGCCGCTTAGGGACAGGGGGAAATCAGCCCCAGCATTTT.